Below are 7 T cell receptor beta chains sequenced from a single sample in a study of blood T cell repertoires in COVID-19. The assay was immunoSEQ multiplex PCR, and TCRdb's table has in-frame clones only and misses some. The profile covers roughly 130,000 clones, with about 79% appearing a single time and approximately 10% taken by the ten largest. Specimen: PBMCs or T cells enriched from blood (not recorded which). The receptors derive from a man aged 45-65 years who had recovered from COVID-19.

This chain joins TRBV21-1 and TRBJ2-2; the table's D gene call, TRBD2, was not cross checked with the DNA. TRBV21-1 is listed as a pseudogene. The CDR3 totals 17 residues. CDR3 loop: CASIGLRADSNTGELFF. CDR3 nucleotides: TGTGCCAGCATCGGCTTAAGGGCGGACTCGAACACCGGGGAGCTGTTTTTT.

The V call is TRBV12-3 or TRBV12-4, the J call TRBJ1-2; D is undetermined. The CDR3 is 13 amino acids. V lost 3 bases and J lost 4, with 9 bases in between. CDR3 region: CASSFESTYGYTF. DNA for the CDR3: TGTGCCAGCAGTTTCGAGAGTACCTATGGCTACACCTTC.

J is TRBJ1-6 and V is TRBV6-6; 8 nucleotides line up with TRBD1. Germline lookup yields CDR1 MNHNY and CDR2 SVGAGI (reference sequence). The CDR3 runs 14 residues. The V gene end was trimmed by 4 bases and the J gene end by 7 bases; junction bases not matched to a gene: 3. The CDR3, as DNA: TGTGCCAGCAGTTCGACAGGGGCAAATTCACCCCTCCACTTT. Translating gives CASSSTGANSPLHF.

The chain uses TRBV7-2 and TRBJ2-7; weak D call: TRBD1 (7 bases). The CDR3 extends over 15 amino acids. V lost 5 bases and J 7 bases, leaving 21 bases between the germline ends. CDR1 is SGHTA, CDR2 FQGNSA, per germline. The CDR3 nucleotides are TGTGCCAGCAGCGCCCGACAGGGCCCGGGGAGGGAGCAGTACTTC. This codes for CASSARQGPGREQYF.

The chain carries TRBV7-9 and TRBJ1-2; D perhaps matches TRBD1 (6 bases). The V end lost 5 bases, the J end lost 3 bases, and 13 bases lay between the germline ends. This CDR3 is 14 amino acids long. CDR1 and CDR2 (germline): SEHNR, FQNEAQ (reference sequence). Written as DNA, the CDR3 is TGTGCCAGCAGCCGACAGGCCATACACTATGGCTACACCTTC. Its protein product is CASSRQAIHYGYTF.

The chain couples TRBV6-2 or TRBV6-3 to TRBJ1-4; possibly TRBD1 for D (6 bases). The V end lost 2 bases, the J end lost 3 bases, and 10 bases lay between the germline ends. The germline V gene encodes CDR1 MNHEY and CDR2 SVGEGT. The CDR3 is 15 residues long. The CDR3, as DNA: TGTGCCAGCAGTTACCCCGGGGGGCCTAATGAAAAACTGTTTTTT. This gives the protein CASSYPGGPNEKLFF.

The rearrangement uses TRBV5-1 and TRBJ2-1, with 15 bases fitting TRBD2. CDR1 and CDR2 (germline): SGHRS, YFSETQ. This CDR3 has 15 amino acids. V gave up 4 bases and J gave up 8 bases; unmatched junction bases: 4. In nucleotides, the CDR3 is TGCGCCAGCAGCCAGGGACTAGCGGGGGGTCATGAGCAGTTCTTC. It is translated as CASSQGLAGGHEQFF. The whole variable domain, filled in from reference TRBV5-1 and TRBJ2-1, reads KAGVTQTPRYLIKTRGQQVTLSCSPISGHRSVSWYQQTPGQGLQFLFEYFSETQRNKGNFPGRFSGRQFSNSRSEMNVSTLELGDSALYLCASSQGLAGGHEQFFGPGTRLTVL.